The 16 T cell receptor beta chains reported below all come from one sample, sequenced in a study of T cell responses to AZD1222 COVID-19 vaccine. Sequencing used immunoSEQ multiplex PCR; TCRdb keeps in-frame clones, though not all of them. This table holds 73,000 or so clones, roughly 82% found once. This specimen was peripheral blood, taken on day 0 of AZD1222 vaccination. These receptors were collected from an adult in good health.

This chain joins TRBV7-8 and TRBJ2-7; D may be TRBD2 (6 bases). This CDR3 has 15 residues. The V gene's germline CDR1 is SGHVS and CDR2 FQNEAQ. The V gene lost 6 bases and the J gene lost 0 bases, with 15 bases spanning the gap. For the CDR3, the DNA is TGTGCCAGCAGGTCGGGGGTGGGGACCTCCTACGAGCAGTACTTC. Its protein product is CASRSGVGTSYEQYF.

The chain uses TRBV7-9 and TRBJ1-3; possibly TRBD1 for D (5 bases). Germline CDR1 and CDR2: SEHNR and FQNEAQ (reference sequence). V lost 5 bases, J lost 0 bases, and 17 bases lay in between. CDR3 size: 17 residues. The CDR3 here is CASSARSTATSGNTIYF. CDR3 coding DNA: TGTGCCAGCAGCGCACGGTCGACAGCCACCTCTGGAAACACCATATATTTT.

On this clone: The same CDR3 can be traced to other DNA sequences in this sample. CDR3 protein: CSASSYNEQFF. The CDR3, as DNA: TGCAGTGCTAGTTCTTACAATGAGCAGTTCTTC. The rearrangement uses TRBV20-1 and TRBJ2-1; D not certain. CDR1 is DFQATT, CDR2 SNEGSKA, per germline (reference sequence). V was shortened by 3 bases and J by 4 bases, with 4 bases between the two germline ends. This CDR3 spans 11 amino acids.

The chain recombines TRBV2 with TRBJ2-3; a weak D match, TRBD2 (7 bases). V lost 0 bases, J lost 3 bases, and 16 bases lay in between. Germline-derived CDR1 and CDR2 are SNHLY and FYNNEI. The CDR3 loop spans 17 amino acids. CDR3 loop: CASSEALWGGRTDTQYF. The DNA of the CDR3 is TGTGCCAGCAGTGAAGCGCTGTGGGGGGGCCGGACAGATACGCAGTATTTT.

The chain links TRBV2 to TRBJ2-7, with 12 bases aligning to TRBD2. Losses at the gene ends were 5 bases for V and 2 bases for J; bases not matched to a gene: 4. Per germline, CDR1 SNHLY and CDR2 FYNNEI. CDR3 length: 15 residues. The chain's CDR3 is CASSYRTSGAYEQYF. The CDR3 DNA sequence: TGTGCCAGCAGTTACCGGACTAGCGGGGCCTACGAGCAGTACTTC.

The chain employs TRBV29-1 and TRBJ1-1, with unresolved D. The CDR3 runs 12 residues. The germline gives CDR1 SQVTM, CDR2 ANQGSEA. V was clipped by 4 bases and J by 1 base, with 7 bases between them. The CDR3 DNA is TGCAGCGTTGGCCAGGCGAACACTGAAGCTTTCTTT. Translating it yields CSVGQANTEAFF. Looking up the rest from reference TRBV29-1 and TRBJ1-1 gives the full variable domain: SAVISQKPSRDICQRGTSLTIQCQVDSQVTMMFWYRQQPGQSLTLIATANQGSEATYESGFVIDKFPISRPNLTFSTLTVSNMSPEDSSIYLCSVGQANTEAFFGQGTRLTVV.

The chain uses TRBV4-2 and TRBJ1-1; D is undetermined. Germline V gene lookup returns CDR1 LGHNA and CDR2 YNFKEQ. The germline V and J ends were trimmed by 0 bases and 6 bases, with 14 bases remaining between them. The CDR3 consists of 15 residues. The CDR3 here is CASSQDLIGSSEAFF. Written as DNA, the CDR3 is TGTGCCAGCAGCCAAGATCTCATAGGGAGCTCTGAAGCTTTCTTT.

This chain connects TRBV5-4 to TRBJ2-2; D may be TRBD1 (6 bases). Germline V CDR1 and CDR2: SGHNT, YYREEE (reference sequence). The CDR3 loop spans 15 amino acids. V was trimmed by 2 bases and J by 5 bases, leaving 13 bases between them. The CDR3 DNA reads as TGTGCCAGCAGCTTAGGACAGTGGGGGACCGGGGAGCTGTTTTTT. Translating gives CASSLGQWGTGELFF. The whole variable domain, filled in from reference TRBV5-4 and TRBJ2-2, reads ETGVTQSPTHLIKTRGQQVTLRCSSQSGHNTVSWYQQALGQGPQFIFQYYREEENGRGNFPPRFSGLQFPNYSSELNVNALELDDSALYLCASSLGQWGTGELFFGEGSRLTVL.

The CDR3 sequence: CASSMGRTQPQHF. For the CDR3, the DNA is TGTGCCAGTAGTATGGGGCGGACGCAGCCCCAGCATTTT. The genes are TRBV19 and TRBJ1-5, with D possibly TRBD1 on 5 matching bases. The CDR3 spans 13 residues. With 3 bases removed from V and 7 bases from J, the gap between germline ends came to 10 bases. From germline, CDR1 is LNHDA and CDR2 SQIVND (reference sequence). Based on the CDR3 plus reference TRBV19 and TRBJ1-5, the full variable domain is DGGITQSPKYLFRKEGQNVTLSCEQNLNHDAMYWYRQDPGQGLRLIYYSQIVNDFQKGDIAEGYSVSREKKESFPLTVTSAQKNPTAFYLCASSMGRTQPQHFGDGTRLSIL.

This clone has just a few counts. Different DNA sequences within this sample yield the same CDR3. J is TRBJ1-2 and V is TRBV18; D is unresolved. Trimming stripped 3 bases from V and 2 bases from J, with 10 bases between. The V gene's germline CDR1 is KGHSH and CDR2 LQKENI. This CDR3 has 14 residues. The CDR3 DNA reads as TGTGCCAGCTCACCGGAGGGAGGGAACTATGGCTACACCTTC. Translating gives CASSPEGGNYGYTF.

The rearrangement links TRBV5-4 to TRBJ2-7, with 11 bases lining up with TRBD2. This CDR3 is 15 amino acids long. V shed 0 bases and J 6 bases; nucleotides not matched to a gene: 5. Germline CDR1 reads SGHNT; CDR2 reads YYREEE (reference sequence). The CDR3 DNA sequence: TGTGCCAGCAGCTTGGTGGGCGGGACTAGCGGCGAGCAGTACTTC. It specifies CASSLVGGTSGEQYF.

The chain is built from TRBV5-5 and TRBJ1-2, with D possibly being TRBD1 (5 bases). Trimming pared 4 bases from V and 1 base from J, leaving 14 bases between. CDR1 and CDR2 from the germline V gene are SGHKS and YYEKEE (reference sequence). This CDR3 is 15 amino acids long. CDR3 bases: TGTGCCAGCAGCCCCGGAGCAGGGATTAACTATGGCTACACCTTC. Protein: CASSPGAGINYGYTF. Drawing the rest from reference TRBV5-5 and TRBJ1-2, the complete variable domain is DAGVTQSPTHLIKTRGQQVTLRCSPISGHKSVSWYQQVLGQGPQFIFQYYEKEERGRGNFPDRFSARQFPNYSSELNVNALLLGDSALYLCASSPGAGINYGYTFGSGTRLTVV.

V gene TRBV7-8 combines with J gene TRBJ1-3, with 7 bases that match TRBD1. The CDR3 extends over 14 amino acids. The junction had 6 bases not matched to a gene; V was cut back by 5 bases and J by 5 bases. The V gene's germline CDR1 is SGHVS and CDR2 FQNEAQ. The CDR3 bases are TGTGCCAGCAGCCCGGACAGGAACCGAAACACCATATATTTT. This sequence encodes CASSPDRNRNTIYF.

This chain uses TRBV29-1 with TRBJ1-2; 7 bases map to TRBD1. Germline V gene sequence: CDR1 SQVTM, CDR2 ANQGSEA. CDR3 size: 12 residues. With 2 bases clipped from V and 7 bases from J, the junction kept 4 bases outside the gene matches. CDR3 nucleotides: TGCAGCGTTGAAATTCAGGGGGGTGGCTACACCTTC. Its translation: CSVEIQGGGYTF.

CDR3 amino acids: CASSGGQGLGNTIYF. In nucleotides, the CDR3 is TGTGCCAGCAGCGGGGGACAGGGGTTAGGAAACACCATATATTTT. V gene TRBV5-6 combines with J gene TRBJ1-3; 10 bases match TRBD1. Germline V CDR1 and CDR2: SGHDT, YYEEEE. CDR3 length equals 15 residues. Trimming at V came to 4 bases and at J to 4 bases, leaving 5 bases not matched to a gene.

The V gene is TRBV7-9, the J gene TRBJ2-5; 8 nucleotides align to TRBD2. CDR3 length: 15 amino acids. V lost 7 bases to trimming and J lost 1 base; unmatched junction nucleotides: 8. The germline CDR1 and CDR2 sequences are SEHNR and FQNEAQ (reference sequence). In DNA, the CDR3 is TGTGCCAGCATTAAAACTAGCGGAGTCCAAGAGACCCAGTACTTC. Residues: CASIKTSGVQETQYF.